Shown below are 29 T cell receptor beta chains from a single sample sequenced in a study of CD8 T cells in Susac syndrome (dated by TCRdb to between 2018 and 2020). To prepare the library, the immunoSEQ multiplex PCR assay was applied. RNA was extracted using the RNeasy kit, and roughly 0.5 to 1 ug of the RNA was reverse transcribed with random hexamers. TCRdb reran the public reads through fastp at Q25 and MiXCR, keeping productive beta chains. Each entry merges the rows of one CDR3 protein and shows their most common DNA and genes. The sample table lists under 95,000 distinct CDR3 sequences, 95% of them with a count of one. 0.46% of the sample goes to the ten largest clones. The sequenced sample consisted of CD8+ T cells from PBMCs. The receptor set was obtained from a human donor with Susac syndrome.

The J gene is TRBJ1-2, the V gene TRBV28, with D possibly TRBD1 on 6 matching bases. CDR3 length: 14 residues. In germline, CDR1 is MDHEN, CDR2 SYDVKM. Trimming took 2 bases from V and 5 from J, leaving 12 bases between them. CDR3 region: CASSLLPDRYGYTF. The CDR3 DNA is TGTGCCAGCAGTTTACTCCCGGACAGATATGGCTACACCTTC.

V gene TRBV5-4 combines with J gene TRBJ1-2; D is uncertain. Trimming removed 4 bases from V and 6 bases from J, with 13 bases in between. Germline V gives CDR1 SGHNT, CDR2 YYREEE (reference sequence). The CDR3 covers 13 residues. CDR3 in amino acids: CASSLSGVHGYTF. Here the CDR3 DNA reads TGTGCCAGCAGCCTATCGGGAGTCCATGGCTACACCTTC.

The chain carries TRBV29-1 and TRBJ2-7, with a tentative D call TRBD2 (5 bases). In germline, CDR1 is SQVTM, CDR2 ANQGSEA. This CDR3 has 12 residues. Trimming stripped 8 bases from V and 4 bases from J, with 15 bases between. CDR3 bases: TGCAGCACGAGCGAGGGCGGATACGAGCAGTACTTC. Its protein is CSTSEGGYEQYF.

The chain is built from TRBV7-9 and TRBJ2-1; 11 bases are a match to TRBD2. Unmatched junction bases numbered 1, after V lost 3 bases and J lost 3 bases. This CDR3 contains 15 residues. Germline V gives CDR1 SEHNR, CDR2 FQNEAQ (reference sequence). The chain's CDR3 is CASSFGTSGYNEQFF. In DNA form, the CDR3 reads TGTGCCAGCAGCTTTGGGACTAGCGGCTACAATGAGCAGTTCTTC. Looking up the rest from reference TRBV7-9 and TRBJ2-1 gives the full variable domain: DTGVSQNPRHKITKRGQNVTFRCDPISEHNRLYWYRQTLGQGPEFLTYFQNEAQLEKSRLLSDRFSAERPKGSFSTLEIQRTEQGDSAMYLCASSFGTSGYNEQFFGPGTRLTVL.

The chain combines TRBV5-6 with TRBJ2-2, with a tentative D call TRBD1 (6 bases). Germline V lookup: CDR1 SGHDT, CDR2 YYEEEE. This CDR3 has 15 amino acids. Trimming pared 4 bases from V and 0 bases from J, leaving 10 bases between. The CDR3 DNA is TGTGCCAGCAGCCCAGGACAGTCGAACACCGGGGAGCTGTTTTTT. It is translated as CASSPGQSNTGELFF.

This chain uses TRBV4-1 with TRBJ2-1; TRBD2 aligns across 13 bases. The CDR3 consists of 18 residues. CDR1 and CDR2 (germline): MGHRA, YSYEKL. V trimming: 4 bases; J trimming: 0 bases; junction bases outside the gene matches: 6. CDR3 sequence reads: CASSRGTSGKFSYNEQFF. CDR3 nucleotide sequence: TGCGCCAGCAGCCGAGGGACTAGCGGGAAGTTCTCCTACAATGAGCAGTTCTTC.

This CDR3 reads CASSPSEASGTGELFF. Written as DNA, the CDR3 is TGTGCCAGCAGTCCCTCGGAAGCTAGCGGGACCGGGGAGCTGTTTTTT. The V call is TRBV27, the J call TRBJ2-2, with TRBD2 matching over 8 bases. V lost 5 bases, J lost 5 bases, and 10 bases stayed unmatched. CDR3 size: 16 residues. The germline CDR1 and CDR2 sequences are MNHEY and SMNVEV (reference sequence).

The chain combines TRBV6-1 with TRBJ2-1, with 12 bases that match TRBD2. The length of the CDR3 is 16 residues. Germline trimming cut 5 bases from V and 4 bases from J; bases unmatched to any gene: 6. Per germline, CDR1 MNHNS and CDR2 SASEGT. Here the CDR3 reads CASSLPGTSGYNEQFF. The CDR3 bases are TGTGCCAGCAGTCTCCCGGGGACTAGCGGGTACAATGAGCAGTTCTTC.

The chain has TRBV7-3 and TRBJ2-5, with D perhaps being TRBD1 or TRBD2 (5 bases each). CDR1 SGHTA and CDR2 FQGTGA come from the germline V gene. V was shortened by 3 bases and J by 3 bases, with 14 bases between the two germline ends. The CDR3 is 15 residues long. CDR3 sequence reads: CASSFGGSAEETQYF. CDR3 nucleotides: TGTGCCAGCAGCTTTGGGGGTTCCGCTGAAGAGACCCAGTACTTC.

This clonotype has only one observation. This rearrangement joins TRBV9 to TRBJ2-5; D unclear. CDR1 is SGDLS and CDR2 is YYNGEE in the germline V gene. The CDR3 is 15 amino acids. V dropped 0 bases and J dropped 2 bases, with 11 bases sitting between them. The CDR3 region is CASSVGTTVQETQYF. CDR3 coding DNA: TGTGCCAGCAGCGTAGGAACCACGGTTCAAGAGACCCAGTACTTC.

The chain has TRBV5-6 and TRBJ2-7; 10 positions agree with TRBD2. Germline V gives CDR1 SGHDT, CDR2 YYEEEE. The CDR3 runs to 14 residues. With 4 bases clipped from V and 5 bases from J, the junction kept 6 bases outside the gene matches. The CDR3 DNA sequence: TGTGCCAGCAGCCCCGGGACTAGCGTGCACGAGCAGTACTTC. Protein product: CASSPGTSVHEQYF.

CDR3 bases: TGTGCCACCAGCCCCCCTCCCAGCGGCCAAGAGACCCAGTACTTC. Translation gives CATSPPPSGQETQYF. V gene TRBV15 combines with J gene TRBJ2-5; tentatively, D is TRBD2 (5 bases). This CDR3 comprises 15 residues. Germline CDR1 is LNHNV and CDR2 is YYDKDF (reference sequence). V dropped 5 bases and J dropped 1 base, with 14 bases sitting between them.

The chain combines TRBV27 with TRBJ1-2; 9 bases are shared with TRBD1. This CDR3 is 14 amino acids long. Germline V gives CDR1 MNHEY, CDR2 SMNVEV (reference sequence). V was clipped by 8 bases and J by 3 bases; unmatched bases: 7. The DNA of the CDR3 is TGTGCCAGCTATACCACAGGGGGCGACTATGGCTACACCTTC. This sequence encodes CASYTTGGDYGYTF.

This clonotype was detected once. The V call is TRBV29-1, the J call TRBJ2-1; 11 bases are shared with TRBD2. The CDR3 length is 17 residues. The germline CDR1 and CDR2 sequences are SQVTM and ANQGSEA. The trim removed 3 bases at V and 3 bases at J, leaving 10 bases unmatched. The CDR3 DNA reads TGCAGCGTTGATGGTAGCGGGAGGGCCTCCCTCTACAATGAGCAGTTCTTC. This sequence encodes CSVDGSGRASLYNEQFF.

V and J are TRBV20-1 and TRBJ2-7; 7 bases match TRBD1. The CDR3 is 16 residues long. Germline CDR1 and CDR2: DFQATT and SNEGSKA (reference sequence). V shed 3 bases and J 3 bases; nucleotides not matched to a gene: 14. The chain's CDR3 is CSASPRGQGPFYEQYF. The CDR3 DNA reads TGCAGTGCTAGCCCAAGGGGGCAGGGGCCTTTCTACGAGCAGTACTTC.

CDR3 in amino acids: CASEKGTGELFF. The CDR3, as DNA: TGTGCCAGCGAGAAGGGAACCGGGGAGCTGTTTTTT. V usage is TRBV9 and J usage is TRBJ2-2; D remains ambiguous. The CDR3 runs to 12 residues. The germline gives CDR1 SGDLS, CDR2 YYNGEE. V lost 7 bases and J lost 5, with 9 bases in between.

The CDR3 bases are TGTGCCAGCAGCCAAAGTGGCTCACAAGAGACCCAGTACTTC. Protein: CASSQSGSQETQYF. The genes are TRBV16 and TRBJ2-5; D remains ambiguous. Germline loops: CDR1 KGHSY, CDR2 FQNENV. V lost 2 bases and J lost 2, with 9 bases in between. The CDR3 totals 14 residues.

The chain joins TRBV9 to TRBJ2-7, with a weak D call TRBD2 (6 bases). Trimming pared 3 bases from V and 3 bases from J, leaving 19 bases between. Germline CDR1 reads SGDLS; CDR2 reads YYNGEE. The CDR3 sequence is 16 residues long. The DNA of the CDR3 is TGTGCCAGCAGCGAGGAGGGGAACAACGCTATCTACGAGCAGTACTTC. This translates into CASSEEGNNAIYEQYF.

In its sample, this clonotype was seen once. Here the CDR3 reads CASGQGVNEQFF. The CDR3 DNA is TGCGCCAGCGGACAGGGTGTAAATGAGCAGTTCTTC. The rearrangement uses TRBV5-1 and TRBJ2-1; 8 bases align to TRBD1. This CDR3 has 12 residues. Per the germline V gene, CDR1 is SGHRS and CDR2 is YFSETQ. V lost 7 bases to trimming and J lost 7 bases; unmatched junction nucleotides: 4.

This rearrangement joins TRBV6-1 to TRBJ2-5; 13 nucleotides match TRBD2. Trimming at V came to 8 bases and at J to 5 bases, leaving 5 bases not matched to a gene. The CDR3 is made up of 14 amino acids. CDR1 and CDR2 (germline): MNHNS, SASEGT. The DNA for the CDR3 is TGTGCCAGCTCCGGACTAGCGGGGGTGGAGACCCAGTACTTC. It yields the protein CASSGLAGVETQYF.

This rearrangement joins TRBV28 to TRBJ2-7; tentative D call: TRBD1 (6 bases). Germline V gene sequence: CDR1 MDHEN, CDR2 SYDVKM. CDR3 length: 14 residues. V lost 2 bases to trimming and J lost 5 bases, with 13 bases between them. The CDR3 is CASSLSQGLDEQYF. The CDR3 DNA reads TGTGCCAGCAGTTTAAGTCAGGGGCTTGACGAGCAGTACTTC.

This chain connects TRBV20-1 to TRBJ2-3; 15 nucleotides match TRBD2. Per germline, CDR1 DFQATT and CDR2 SNEGSKA (reference sequence). The junction had 0 bases not matched to a gene; V was cut back by 5 bases and J by 3 bases. CDR3 length equals 14 residues. The CDR3 coding sequence is TGCAGTGCTGGGACTAGCGGGGGGACAGATACGCAGTATTTT. This gives the protein CSAGTSGGTDTQYF.

Worth noting for this clonotype: The junction does not match germline at one end; this may be a read error. The chain combines TRBV5-6 with TRBJ1-4; D gene uncertain. CDR3 size: 9 residues. The germline V gene has CDR1 SGHDT and CDR2 YYEEEE. The CDR3 DNA follows: TGTGCCAGCAGCCTCCGAGGTCTTTTT. Translating gives CASSLRGLF.

J is TRBJ2-1 and V is TRBV19; D is uncertain. V lost 3 bases, J lost 7 bases, and 16 bases lay in between. CDR3 length: 15 residues. Germline V gives CDR1 LNHDA, CDR2 SQIVND (reference sequence). The CDR3 region is CASSIAALLGNEQFF. In nucleotides, the CDR3 is TGTGCCAGTAGTATCGCGGCACTTTTGGGGAATGAGCAGTTCTTC.

CDR3 residues: CASSDTGNTGELFF. CDR3 nucleotide sequence: TGTGCCAGCAGTGACACAGGGAACACCGGGGAGCTGTTTTTT. The rearrangement links TRBV2 to TRBJ2-2; TRBD1 might be the D (5 bases). Trimming removed 3 bases from V and 1 base from J, with 6 bases in between. Germline CDR1 is SNHLY and CDR2 is FYNNEI. There are 14 residues in the CDR3.

The chain links TRBV27 to TRBJ1-2, with D perhaps matching TRBD1 (6 bases). The CDR3 consists of 11 residues. The V end was cut by 4 bases, the J end by 13 bases, with 13 bases between. Per the germline V gene, CDR1 is MNHEY and CDR2 is SMNVEV (reference sequence). The CDR3 loop reads CASSSGQWLTF. The CDR3 bases are TGTGCCAGCAGTTCTGGACAGTGGCTCACCTTC.

This sequence joins TRBV7-6 and TRBJ2-3; tentatively, D is TRBD2 (5 bases). Trimming removed 4 bases at V and 2 bases at J, with 16 bases between. CDR3 length equals 16 residues. The germline V gene encodes CDR1 SGHVS and CDR2 FNYEAQ. As DNA, the CDR3 is TGTGCCAGCAGCTCAGATACTAGTCGGGCCACAGATACGCAGTATTTT. It specifies CASSSDTSRATDTQYF.

The gene calls are TRBV5-4 and TRBJ2-7; TRBD2 agrees at 12 bases. Germline trimming cut 0 bases from V and 0 bases from J; bases unmatched to any gene: 4. The CDR3 length is 17 residues. Germline CDR1 is SGHNT and CDR2 is YYREEE (reference sequence). Written as DNA, the CDR3 is TGTGCCAGCAGCTTGGCCATGACTAGCGGGAGCTCCTACGAGCAGTACTTC. Protein sequence: CASSLAMTSGSSYEQYF.

This clonotype appeared a single time. The chain joins TRBV5-1 to TRBJ1-2, with D tentatively TRBD1 (6 bases). The CDR3 loop spans 15 amino acids. V gave up 0 bases and J gave up 5 bases, with 14 bases separating them. In germline, CDR1 is SGHRS, CDR2 YFSETQ. CDR3 sequence reads: CASSLEAGVLYGYTF. The CDR3 nucleotides read TGCGCCAGCAGCTTGGAGGCAGGGGTACTATATGGCTACACCTTC.